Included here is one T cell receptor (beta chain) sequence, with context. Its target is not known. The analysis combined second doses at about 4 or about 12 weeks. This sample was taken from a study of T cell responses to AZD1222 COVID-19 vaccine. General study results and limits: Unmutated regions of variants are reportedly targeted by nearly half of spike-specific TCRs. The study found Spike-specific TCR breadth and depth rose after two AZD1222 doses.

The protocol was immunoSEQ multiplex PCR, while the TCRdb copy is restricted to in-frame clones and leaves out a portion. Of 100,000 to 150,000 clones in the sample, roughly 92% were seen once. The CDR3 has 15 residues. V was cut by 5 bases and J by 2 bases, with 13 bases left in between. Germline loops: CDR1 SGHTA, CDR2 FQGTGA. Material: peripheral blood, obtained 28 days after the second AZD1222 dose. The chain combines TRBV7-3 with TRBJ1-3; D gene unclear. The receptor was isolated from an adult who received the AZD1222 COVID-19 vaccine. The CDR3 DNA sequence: TGTGCCAGCAGCGCCTACGTGAGAGCTGGAAACACCATATATTTT. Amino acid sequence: CASSAYVRAGNTIYF.